A selection of T cell receptor beta chains follows, all from one sample in a study of OX40 agonist ivuxolimab in advanced cancers. The protocol was immunoSEQ multiplex PCR, while the TCRdb copy is restricted to in-frame clones and leaves out a portion. The sample shows 35,000 to 45,000 clones, nearly 90% of them seen only once. Sequenced material: CD4+ or CD8+ T cells sorted from blood, taken in a trial of the OX40 agonist ivuxolimab. The receptors shown here come from an adult with an advanced solid tumor such as melanoma, head and neck, liver or kidney cancer. Both conserved end residues are part of each CDR3. D genes are given only for firm matches. The listing skips clone size in some rows; elsewhere it reads once, few, many or a size class.

v_gene	abundance	d_gene	j_gene	CDR3aa	CDR3nt
TRBV7-3	-	-	TRBJ2-2	CASSLVHRSNPGELFF	TGTGCCAGCAGCTTAGTCCACAGGTCCAACCCCGGGGAGCTGTTTTTT
TRBV9	-	-	TRBJ1-2	CASSPVSSPRTALYYGYTF	TGTGCCAGCAGCCCTGTTAGTTCCCCCAGGACAGCATTATACTATGGCTACACCTTC
TRBV9	-	TRBD1	TRBJ2-7	CASSSPGTAPYEQYF	TGTGCCAGCAGCTCCCCCGGGACAGCACCCTACGAGCAGTACTTC
TRBV19	-	TRBD1	TRBJ2-1	CASSWGDRGNNEQFF	TGTGCCAGTAGCTGGGGAGACAGGGGGAACAATGAGCAGTTCTTC
TRBV27	-	-	TRBJ2-2	CASKGRGKYTGELFF	TGTGCCAGCAAAGGGCGGGGAAAGTACACCGGGGAGCTGTTTTTT
TRBV7-6	-	-	TRBJ1-1	CASSSPGENTEAFF	TGTGCCAGCAGCTCCCCGGGAGAAAACACTGAAGCTTTCTTT
TRBV5-5	-	-	TRBJ1-1	CASSLDRPPEAFF	TGTGCCAGCAGCCTCGACAGACCTCCTGAAGCTTTCTTT
TRBV9	-	-	TRBJ2-5	CASSPTYGPQETQYF	TGTGCCAGCAGCCCAACTTACGGGCCCCAAGAGACCCAGTACTTC
TRBV9	once	TRBD2	TRBJ2-5	CASSVGRGPGGETQYF	TGTGCCAGCAGCGTAGGTAGGGGCCCGGGAGGTGAGACCCAGTACTTC
TRBV7-2	-	TRBD2	TRBJ2-1	CASSSGGYGPYNEQFF	TGTGCCAGCAGCTCGGGGGGGTACGGGCCCTACAATGAGCAGTTCTTC
TRBV7-2	-	-	TRBJ1-4	CASSPGRKATNEKLFF	TGTGCCAGCAGCCCTGGCCGAAAAGCAACTAATGAAAAACTGTTTTTT
TRBV27	-	-	TRBJ2-3	CASSLSTSIFTDTQYF	TGTGCCAGCAGTTTATCAACTAGCATATTCACAGATACGCAGTATTTT
TRBV19	-	TRBD1	TRBJ2-1	CASRTTGTGIYNEQFF	TGTGCCAGTAGAACTACCGGGACAGGGATATACAATGAGCAGTTCTTC
TRBV7-9	-	TRBD2	TRBJ2-1	CASSFPGSGGGGEQFF	TGTGCCAGCAGCTTCCCTGGTAGCGGGGGCGGAGGTGAGCAGTTCTTC
TRBV4-1	-	-	TRBJ1-6	CASSQVGGAESPLHF	TGCGCCAGCAGCCAAGTGGGGGGCGCGGAGTCACCCCTCCACTTT
TRBV11-2	-	-	TRBJ2-7	CASSLDVGYEQYF	TGTGCCAGCAGCTTAGATGTGGGGTACGAGCAGTACTTC
TRBV5-1	-	-	TRBJ1-1	CASSLANPLGTEAFF	TGCGCCAGCAGCTTGGCCAATCCGCTTGGGACCGAAGCTTTCTTT
TRBV7-9	-	-	TRBJ1-4	CASSRSGGATNEKLFF	TGTGCCAGCAGTCGCTCGGGCGGAGCAACTAATGAAAAACTGTTTTTT
TRBV9	-	-	TRBJ2-2	CASSVDTGELFF	TGTGCCAGCAGCGTGGACACCGGGGAGCTGTTTTTT
TRBV9	-	-	TRBJ2-3	CASSALGDTQYF	TGTGCCAGCAGCGCCTTGGGTGATACGCAGTATTTT
TRBV9	-	-	TRBJ2-4	CASSLGAIQYF	TGTGCCAGCAGCCTCGGGGCCATTCAGTACTTC
TRBV6-5	-	-	TRBJ1-1	CASSYRTGNVNTEAFF	TGTGCCAGCAGTTACCGTACAGGGAATGTGAACACTGAAGCTTTCTTT
TRBV5-1	-	-	TRBJ1-4	CASSLDPRGAYTTNEKLFF	TGCGCCAGCAGCTTGGACCCCCGGGGGGCCTATACAACTAATGAAAAACTGTTTTTT
TRBV4-1	-	-	TRBJ2-1	CASSQADDEQFF	TGCGCCAGCAGCCAAGCAGACGATGAGCAGTTCTTC
TRBV6-6	-	TRBD1	TRBJ1-4	CASLNYRGANEKLFF	TGTGCCAGCCTTAACTACAGGGGGGCTAATGAAAAACTGTTTTTT
TRBV19	-	-	TRBJ1-2	CASSIGTVGYTF	TGTGCCAGTAGTATAGGGACAGTCGGCTACACCTTC
TRBV5-1	-	TRBD1	TRBJ1-1	CASSLASTGTEAFF	TGCGCCAGCAGCTTGGCATCGACAGGGACTGAAGCTTTCTTT
TRBV13	-	TRBD1	TRBJ1-2	CASSFFVGTGVDYGYTF	TGTGCCAGCAGCTTTTTCGTCGGGACAGGGGTGGACTATGGCTACACCTTC
TRBV11-1	-	-	TRBJ1-5	CASSLSRGKGQPQHF	TGTGCCAGCAGCTTGTCCCGGGGGAAAGGGCAGCCCCAGCATTTT
TRBV9	-	-	TRBJ1-1	CASSARLGTEAFF	TGTGCCAGCAGCGCGAGGCTGGGCACTGAAGCTTTCTTT
TRBV6-5	-	TRBD2	TRBJ2-2	CASSYFPSGTDGELFF	TGTGCCAGCAGTTACTTCCCTAGCGGGACGGACGGGGAGCTGTTTTTT
TRBV27	-	TRBD1	TRBJ1-1	CASSLGTGSTEAFF	TGTGCCAGCAGTCTCGGGACAGGGAGTACTGAAGCTTTCTTT
TRBV11-2	-	-	TRBJ1-6	CASSLAGSSYNSPLHF	TGTGCCAGCAGCTTAGCGGGGAGCTCCTATAATTCACCCCTCCACTTT
TRBV9	-	-	TRBJ2-1	CASSPGQYNEQFF	TGTGCCAGCAGCCCAGGACAGTACAATGAGCAGTTCTTC
TRBV6-1	-	-	TRBJ1-2	CASSEGSYYGYTF	TGTGCCAGCAGTGAGGGCAGCTACTATGGCTACACCTTC
TRBV7-9	-	-	TRBJ2-1	CASSFNPYNEQFF	TGTGCCAGCAGCTTCAACCCGTACAATGAGCAGTTCTTC